These 21 T cell receptor beta chains were all obtained from the same sample, sequenced in a study of shared clonotypes between healthy human individuals. TCRdb's copy holds only in-frame clones and misses some; the assay was immunoSEQ multiplex PCR. The table includes 2,500,000 or so clones, under 95% detected once. Sequencing was done on a sample of naive CD4+ T cells from PBMCs. Regarding subset: CD45RA+ positively selected. Receptor source: a man aged 18 to 30 in good health. Some clones in this sample may be carry-over from other donors' samples.

In regard to this clone: This sample also contains other DNA sequences that code for the same CDR3. The J gene is TRBJ2-2, the V gene TRBV6-6, with 7 bases matching TRBD2. V shed 0 bases and J 5 bases; nucleotides not matched to a gene: 0. Germline-derived CDR1 and CDR2 are MNHNY and SVGAGI (reference sequence). This CDR3 is built from 14 residues. In nucleotides, the CDR3 is TGTGCCAGCAGTTACTCGGGGGGGACCGGGGAGCTGTTTTTT. Residues: CASSYSGGTGELFF.

This clone was detected only once. For the CDR3, the DNA is TGTGCCAGCAGTTTGATTCAGGCGGGCACAGATACGCAGTATTTT. Translation gives CASSLIQAGTDTQYF. The V call is TRBV28, the J call TRBJ2-3; no clear D. V lost 3 bases and J lost 1, with 11 bases in between. CDR3 length: 15 amino acids. Looked up from germline, CDR1 is MDHEN and CDR2 is SYDVKM. Together with reference TRBV28 and TRBJ2-3, the CDR3 gives the full variable domain: DVKVTQSSRYLVKRTGEKVFLECVQDMDHENMFWYRQDPGLGLRLIYFSYDVKMKEKGDIPEGYSVSREKKERFSLILESASTNQTSMYLCASSLIQAGTDTQYFGPGTRLTVL.

This clone was detected only once. The V gene is TRBV5-4, the J gene TRBJ2-5; D is unclear. Trimming removed 4 bases at V and 5 bases at J, with 9 bases between. The CDR3 runs 12 residues. CDR1 is SGHNT and CDR2 is YYREEE in the germline V gene (reference sequence). CDR3 protein: CASSLGMETQYF. Written as DNA, the CDR3 is TGTGCCAGCAGCCTGGGAATGGAGACCCAGTACTTC.

As concerns this clone: The same CDR3 can be traced to other DNA sequences in this sample. The gene calls are TRBV5-6 and TRBJ2-4; D remains unclear. This CDR3 contains 12 residues. V was shortened by 1 base and J by 7 bases, with 6 bases between the two germline ends. From germline, CDR1 is SGHDT and CDR2 YYEEEE. The CDR3 DNA reads as TGTGCCAGCAGCTTGTCCGGGAACATTCAGTACTTC. Its protein is CASSLSGNIQYF.

The chain uses TRBV15 and TRBJ2-7, with 9 nucleotides matching TRBD1. Looked up from germline, CDR1 is LNHNV and CDR2 is YYDKDF (reference sequence). Trimming took 0 bases from V and 5 from J; bases not matched to a gene: 11. The CDR3 totals 17 residues. CDR3 loop: CATSRDPSGQGVNEQYF. In nucleotides, the CDR3 is TGTGCCACCAGCAGAGACCCCTCGGGACAGGGAGTTAACGAGCAGTACTTC.

CDR3 nucleotide sequence: TGTGCCAGCAGCTTAGGCAGGGGCGAGCAGTACTTC. Encoded protein: CASSLGRGEQYF. This rearrangement joins TRBV7-2 to TRBJ2-7; a possible D gene is TRBD1 (6 bases). This CDR3 spans 12 amino acids. The V gene's germline CDR1 is SGHTA and CDR2 FQGNSA. The V and J ends lost 1 base and 6 bases respectively, with 7 bases between them.

This clone was seen once. V gene TRBV6-1 combines with J gene TRBJ2-7; 7 bases agree with TRBD1. This CDR3 has 13 amino acids. V dropped 7 bases and J dropped 2; count of bases not matched to a gene: 5. Germline-derived CDR1 and CDR2 are MNHNS and SASEGT. CDR3 region: CASKTGPPYEQYF. For the CDR3, the DNA is TGTGCCAGCAAGACAGGGCCTCCCTACGAGCAGTACTTC.

V usage is TRBV30 and J usage is TRBJ2-1; D is unresolved. V dropped 5 bases and J dropped 1 base, with 9 bases sitting between them. The CDR3 consists of 13 residues. Germline assignment: CDR1 GTSNPN and CDR2 SVGIG (reference sequence). This chain's CDR3 is CAWCGGSYNEQFF. CDR3 in DNA: TGTGCCTGGTGCGGTGGGTCCTACAATGAGCAGTTCTTC. Full variable domain (missing parts from reference TRBV30 and TRBJ2-1): SQTIHQWPATLVQPVGSPLSLECTVEGTSNPNLYWYRQAAGRGLQLLFYSVGIGQISSEVPQNLSASRPQDRQFILSSKKLLLSDSGFYLCAWCGGSYNEQFFGPGTRLTVL.

This clone has a single count. The chain couples TRBV29-1 to TRBJ2-3; D tentatively reads TRBD1 or TRBD2 (5 bases each). CDR3 length: 14 residues. Per the germline V gene, CDR1 is SQVTM and CDR2 is ANQGSEA. Deletions cut 7 bases from V and 0 bases from J, with 14 bases between. CDR3 DNA sequence: TGCAGCGCCCGGACGGGGCCTAGCACAGATACGCAGTATTTT. Protein sequence: CSARTGPSTDTQYF.

The J gene is TRBJ2-7, the V gene TRBV6-6; D is unresolved. Trimming left V 4 bases short and J 2 bases short, with 15 bases between. This CDR3 region has 15 residues. Germline values: CDR1 MNHNY, CDR2 SVGAGI (reference sequence). CDR3 protein: CASSFHSGRPYEQYF. The CDR3 DNA follows: TGTGCCAGCAGTTTTCACTCGGGCAGACCCTACGAGCAGTACTTC.

This clone was picked up a small number of times. Other DNA sequences from this sample encode an identical CDR3 as well. This chain joins TRBV7-2 and TRBJ1-2, with a possible D match to TRBD1 (5 bases). The germline CDR1 and CDR2 sequences are SGHTA and FQGNSA. The CDR3 has 13 residues. V dropped 1 base and J dropped 8 bases, with 11 bases sitting between them. CDR3 sequence reads: CASSLVGVGGYTF. The CDR3 region has the DNA TGTGCCAGCAGCTTAGTAGGGGTGGGCGGCTACACCTTC.

Note on this clone: The identical CDR3 is also encoded by other nucleotide sequences in the sample. The chain joins TRBV27 to TRBJ2-7, with TRBD1 matching 7 bases. Germline loops: CDR1 MNHEY, CDR2 SMNVEV (reference sequence). V shed 6 bases, J shed 6 bases, and the junction held 11 bases outside the gene matches. The CDR3 runs to 14 residues. Written as DNA, the CDR3 is TGTGCCAGCAGCCCGGGGCAGGGGGTGGGCGAGCAGTACTTC. Translating gives CASSPGQGVGEQYF.

The chain is built from TRBV19 and TRBJ1-1; 7 positions match TRBD1. The germline gives CDR1 LNHDA, CDR2 SQIVND (reference sequence). The CDR3 consists of 12 residues. Trimming removed 8 bases from V and 5 bases from J; junction bases left unmatched: 5. In DNA form, the CDR3 reads TGTGCCAGTTTCGACAGGGCGACTGAAGCTTTCTTT. The encoded protein is CASFDRATEAFF.

Comment on this clone: Other DNA sequences within the sample encode an identical CDR3. The chain has TRBV7-2 and TRBJ2-3; no clear D gene. The CDR3 spans 14 residues. Germline loops: CDR1 SGHTA, CDR2 FQGNSA. Trimming stripped 2 bases from V and 2 bases from J, with 8 bases between. The chain's CDR3 is CASSLLGPTDTQYF. The CDR3, as DNA: TGTGCCAGCAGCTTATTAGGCCCCACAGATACGCAGTATTTT.

V usage is TRBV6-1 and J usage is TRBJ1-5; 10 bases map to TRBD1. This CDR3 is 14 amino acids long. Germline V gene data show CDR1 as MNHNS and CDR2 as SASEGT. V gave up 10 bases and J gave up 6 bases; unmatched junction bases: 9. The chain's CDR3 is CATDGQGGGQPQHF. DNA of the CDR3: TGTGCCACCGACGGACAGGGGGGGGGTCAGCCCCAGCATTTT.

This rearrangement joins TRBV11-3 to TRBJ2-5, with D maybe TRBD1 (6 bases). Deletions cut 0 bases from V and 1 base from J, with 12 bases between. The germline V gene encodes CDR1 SGHNT and CDR2 YENEEA. This CDR3 is 16 amino acids long. This chain's CDR3 is CASSLEYGRGQETQYF. The CDR3 nucleotides are TGTGCCAGCAGCTTAGAGTACGGCAGGGGCCAAGAGACCCAGTACTTC. Using reference TRBV11-3 and TRBJ2-5 for the parts outside the CDR3, the full variable domain is EAGVVQSPRYKIIEKKQPVAFWCNPISGHNTLYWYLQNLGQGPELLIRYENEEAVDDSQLPKDRFSAERLKGVDSTLKIQPAELGDSAVYLCASSLEYGRGQETQYFGPGTRLLVL.

This clone was detected once. Other DNA variants within this sample encode the same CDR3. The V call is TRBV11-3, the J call TRBJ1-1; D is possibly TRBD1 (6 bases). The CDR3 runs 13 residues. The V gene lost 5 bases and the J gene lost 4 bases, with 11 bases spanning the gap. Germline V gene data show CDR1 as SGHNT and CDR2 as YENEEA. The chain's CDR3 is CASSQGGGTEAFF. The DNA for the CDR3 is TGTGCCAGCAGCCAGGGAGGGGGCACTGAAGCTTTCTTT.

The chain employs TRBV7-2 and TRBJ1-5; D not certain. This CDR3 spans 15 amino acids. Germline CDR1 and CDR2: SGHTA and FQGNSA. V lost 1 base and J lost 2, with 9 bases in between. As DNA, the CDR3 is TGTGCCAGCAGCTTAGAGCCTGGGGGCAATCAGCCCCAGCATTTT. The encoded protein is CASSLEPGGNQPQHF. Looking up the rest from reference TRBV7-2 and TRBJ1-5 gives the full variable domain: GAGVSQSPSNKVTEKGKDVELRCDPISGHTALYWYRQSLGQGLEFLIYFQGNSAPDKSGLPSDRFSAERTGGSVSTLTIQRTQQEDSAVYLCASSLEPGGNQPQHFGDGTRLSIL.

This clone was recorded once. V is TRBV27 and J is TRBJ2-6; 8 nucleotides match TRBD1. The V gene's germline CDR1 is MNHEY and CDR2 SMNVEV (reference sequence). The V segment lost 3 bases and the J segment 0 bases; nucleotides outside the gene matches: 4. This CDR3 is built from 17 residues. CDR3 sequence: CASSFWTGSSGANVLTF. Here the CDR3 DNA reads TGTGCCAGCAGTTTTTGGACAGGGTCCTCTGGGGCCAACGTCCTGACTTTC.

This chain links TRBV27 with TRBJ2-7, with TRBD2 matching 11 bases. The V segment lost 6 bases and the J segment 5 bases; nucleotides outside the gene matches: 9. The germline gives CDR1 MNHEY, CDR2 SMNVEV (reference sequence). The CDR3 runs 15 residues. CDR3 nucleotide sequence: TGTGCCAGCAGACATAGCGGGAGGGCCGACCACGAGCAGTACTTC. Protein: CASRHSGRADHEQYF.

V gene TRBV12-5 combines with J gene TRBJ1-1, with TRBD1 matching over 7 bases. The CDR3 contains 13 residues. The germline V gene has CDR1 LGHNT and CDR2 FRNRAP. Trimming removed 6 bases from V and 7 bases from J; junction bases left unmatched: 8. The CDR3 DNA sequence: TGTGCTAGTGGCAGGGGGGATTTCAGTGAAGCTTTCTTT. It translates to CASGRGDFSEAFF.